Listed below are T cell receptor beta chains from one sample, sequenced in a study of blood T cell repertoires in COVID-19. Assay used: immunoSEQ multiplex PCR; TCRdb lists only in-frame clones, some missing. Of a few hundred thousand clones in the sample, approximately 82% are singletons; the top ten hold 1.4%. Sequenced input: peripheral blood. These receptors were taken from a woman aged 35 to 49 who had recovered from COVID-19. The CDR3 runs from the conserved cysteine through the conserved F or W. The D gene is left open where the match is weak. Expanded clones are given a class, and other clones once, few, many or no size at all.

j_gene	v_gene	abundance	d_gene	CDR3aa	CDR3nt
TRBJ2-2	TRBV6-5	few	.	CASSYSVQGTTGELFF	TGTGCCAGCAGTTACTCGGTTCAGGGGACCACCGGGGAGCTGTTTTTT
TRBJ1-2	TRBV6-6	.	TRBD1	CASIPQPGQARYGYTF	TGTGCCAGCATTCCCCAACCTGGACAGGCCCGCTATGGCTACACCTTC
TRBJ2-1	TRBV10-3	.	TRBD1	CAISEGQGSYNEQFF	TGTGCCATCAGTGAGGGACAGGGGTCTTACAATGAGCAGTTCTTC
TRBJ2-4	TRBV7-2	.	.	CASSLDRKVNIQYF	TGTGCCAGCAGCTTAGACAGAAAAGTAAACATTCAGTACTTC
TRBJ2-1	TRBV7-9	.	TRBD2	CAISGGSSYNEQFF	TGTGCCATTAGCGGGGGGAGCTCCTACAATGAGCAGTTCTTC
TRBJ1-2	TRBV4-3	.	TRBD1	CASSQDRPGQTVSGGYTF	TGCGCCAGCAGCCAAGATCGGCCGGGACAGACGGTATCGGGGGGCTACACCTTC
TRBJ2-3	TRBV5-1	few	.	CASSTRGPGSTDTQYF	TGCGCCAGCAGCACGCGCGGGCCCGGGAGCACAGATACGCAGTATTTT
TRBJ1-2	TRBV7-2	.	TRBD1	CASSKDRGGRGYTF	TGTGCCAGCAGCAAAGACAGGGGAGGCCGTGGCTACACCTTC
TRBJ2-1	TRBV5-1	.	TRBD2	CASREGYNEQFF	TGCGCCAGCCGGGAGGGCTACAATGAGCAGTTCTTC
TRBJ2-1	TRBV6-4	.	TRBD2	CASTSTSGGYNEQFF	TGTGCCAGCACCTCAACTAGCGGGGGGTACAATGAGCAGTTCTTC
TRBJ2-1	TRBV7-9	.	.	CASSLVIGGSYNEQFF	TGTGCCAGCAGCTTAGTGATAGGAGGGTCCTACAATGAGCAGTTCTTC
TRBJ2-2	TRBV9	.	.	CASSSRGGNTGELFF	TGTGCCAGCAGCTCCCGGGGAGGGAACACCGGGGAGCTGTTTTTT
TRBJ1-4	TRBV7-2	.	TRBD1	CASSFQGAGEKLFF	TGTGCCAGCAGCTTTCAGGGGGCGGGGGAAAAACTGTTTTTT
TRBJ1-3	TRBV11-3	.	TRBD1	CASSQDRANTIYF	TGTGCCAGCAGCCAGGACAGGGCGAACACCATATATTTT
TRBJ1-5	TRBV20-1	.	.	CSAAINQPQHF	TGCAGTGCAGCCATCAATCAGCCCCAGCATTTT
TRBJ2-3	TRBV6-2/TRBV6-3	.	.	CASSHRTYKGSTDTQYF	TGTGCCAGCAGTCACCGTACCTATAAGGGGAGCACAGATACGCAGTATTTT
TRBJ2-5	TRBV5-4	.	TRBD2	CASSLESGAETQYF	TGTGCCAGCAGCTTGGAGAGCGGGGCCGAGACCCAGTACTTC
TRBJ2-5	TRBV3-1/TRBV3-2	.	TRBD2	CASSQAGLAEETQYF	TGTGCCAGCAGCCAGGCTGGACTAGCCGAAGAGACCCAGTACTTC
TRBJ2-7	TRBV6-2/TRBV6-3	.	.	CASSYISYEQYF	TGTGCCAGCAGTTACATCAGCTACGAGCAGTACTTC
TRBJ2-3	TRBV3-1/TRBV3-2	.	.	CASSQDMVQGSTDTQYF	TGTGCCAGCAGCCAAGATATGGTTCAGGGGAGCACAGATACGCAGTATTTT